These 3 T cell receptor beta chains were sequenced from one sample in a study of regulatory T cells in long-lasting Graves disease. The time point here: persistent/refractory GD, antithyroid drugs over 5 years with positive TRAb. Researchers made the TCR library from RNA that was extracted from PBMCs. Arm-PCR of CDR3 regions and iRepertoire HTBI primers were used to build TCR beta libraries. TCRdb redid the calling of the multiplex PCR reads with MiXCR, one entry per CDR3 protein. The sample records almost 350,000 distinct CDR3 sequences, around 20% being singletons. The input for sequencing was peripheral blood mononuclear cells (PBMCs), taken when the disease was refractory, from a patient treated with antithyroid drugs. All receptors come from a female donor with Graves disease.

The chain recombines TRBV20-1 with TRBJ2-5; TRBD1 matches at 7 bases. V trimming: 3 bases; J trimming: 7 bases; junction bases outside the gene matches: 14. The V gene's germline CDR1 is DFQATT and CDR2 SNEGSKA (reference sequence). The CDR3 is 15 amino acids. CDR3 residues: CSARIYAHRGATQYF. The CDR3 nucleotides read TGCAGTGCTAGGATTTATGCGCACAGGGGCGCGACCCAGTACTTC.

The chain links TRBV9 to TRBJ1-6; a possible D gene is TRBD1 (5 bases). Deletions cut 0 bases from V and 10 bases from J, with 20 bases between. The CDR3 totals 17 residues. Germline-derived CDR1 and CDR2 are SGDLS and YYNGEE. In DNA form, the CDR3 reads TGTGCCAGCAGCGTAGATCCGACGGCAGGGAGAGGATCACCCCTCCACTTT. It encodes CASSVDPTAGRGSPLHF.

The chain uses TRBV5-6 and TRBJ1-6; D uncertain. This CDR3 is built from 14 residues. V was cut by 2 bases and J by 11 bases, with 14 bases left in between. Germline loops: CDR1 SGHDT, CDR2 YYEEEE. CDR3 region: CASSFGSLSAPLHF. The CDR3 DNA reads TGTGCCAGCAGCTTCGGAAGTTTATCTGCACCCCTCCACTTT.